This TCR beta chain was documented in a study of shared clonotypes between healthy human individuals. Whole-study results and caveats: The study found lower generation probabilities in non-shared clonotypes than in those shared by all four donors. Clonotype sharing among the donors was expected to vary with sequencing depth.

Worth noting for this clone: Antigen unknown.

Both subsets, CD45RA+ naive and CD45RA-negative memory, were split from the CD4+ cells. Authors' processing steps: There were no quality scores in the junction-only immunoSEQ sequences, so filtering differed. The table came from immunoSEQ multiplex PCR; TCRdb's copy has only in-frame clones and leaves some out. The V and J calls and clone size are taken from that table; D and trimming were inferred from the DNA. The sample yields approximately 2,000,000 clones, about 90% seen once. The V end was cut by 5 bases, the J end by 3 bases, with 14 bases between. The V gene's germline CDR1 is GTSNPN and CDR2 SVGIG (reference sequence). CDR3 length: 13 amino acids.

The TCR comes from a man younger than 35 in good health. Some clones in this sample may be carry-over from other donors' samples. The source material was naive CD4+ T cells from PBMCs. Subset here: CD45RA+ positively selected. The chain carries TRBV30 and TRBJ2-7; TRBD2 might be the D (5 bases). The CDR3 DNA follows: TGTGCCTGGGGGAGAGGACGGGGCTACGAGCAGTACTTC. This encodes CAWGRGRGYEQYF.